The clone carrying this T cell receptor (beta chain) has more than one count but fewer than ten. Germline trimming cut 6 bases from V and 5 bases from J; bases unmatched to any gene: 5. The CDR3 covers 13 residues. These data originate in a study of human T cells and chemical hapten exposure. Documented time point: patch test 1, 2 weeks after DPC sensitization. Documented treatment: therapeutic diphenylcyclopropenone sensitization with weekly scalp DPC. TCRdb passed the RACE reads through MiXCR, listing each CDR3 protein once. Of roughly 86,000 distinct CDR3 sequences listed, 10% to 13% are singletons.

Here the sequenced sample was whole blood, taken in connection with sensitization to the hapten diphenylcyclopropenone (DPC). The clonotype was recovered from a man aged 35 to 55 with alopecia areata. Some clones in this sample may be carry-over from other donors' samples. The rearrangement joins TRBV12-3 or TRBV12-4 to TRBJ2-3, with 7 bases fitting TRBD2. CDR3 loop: CASSGPGGDTQYF. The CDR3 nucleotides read TGTGCCAGCAGCGGGCCGGGGGGAGATACGCAGTATTTT.